A selection of T cell receptor beta chains follows, all from one sample in a study of shared clonotypes between healthy human individuals. The assay was immunoSEQ multiplex PCR, and TCRdb's table has in-frame clones only and misses some. The table shows over a million clones, with about four fifths occurring only once. Material: memory CD4+ T cells from PBMCs. All receptors come from a man between 18 and 35 years old in good health. Some clones in this sample may be carry-over from other donors' samples. Both conserved end residues are part of each CDR3. Each record gives: D gene, J gene, V gene, clone size, CDR3 protein, CDR3 DNA. A D gene is named only where the DNA matches it firmly. Clone sizes are given selectively: once, few, many, or a class where the clone is expanded.

D: .; J: TRBJ2-3; V: TRBV15; size: .; CDR3: CATSRLRTDTQYF; DNA: TGTGCCACCAGCAGACTTAGGACAGATACGCAGTATTTT
D: .; J: TRBJ2-5; V: TRBV7-3; size: .; CDR3: CASSLNGGPGTQYF; DNA: TGTGCCAGCAGCTTAAATGGGGGCCCCGGGACCCAGTACTTC
D: .; J: TRBJ1-1; V: TRBV4-1; size: .; CDR3: CASSQGVYREGTEAFF; DNA: TGCGCCAGCAGCCAAGGGGTATACAGGGAAGGGACTGAAGCTTTCTTT
D: TRBD2; J: TRBJ2-7; V: TRBV2; size: .; CDR3: CASRAGGSSYEQYF; DNA: TGTGCCAGCAGGGCGGGCGGGAGCTCCTACGAGCAGTACTTC
D: TRBD2; J: TRBJ2-3; V: TRBV6-1; size: .; CDR3: CASIGTGGVDTQYF; DNA: TGTGCCAGCATCGGGACGGGAGGGGTAGATACGCAGTATTTT
D: .; J: TRBJ1-1; V: TRBV5-4; size: .; CDR3: CASTRGALQSPRVAFF; DNA: TGTGCCAGCACGAGGGGGGCACTACAGTCCCCGAGAGTAGCTTTCTTT
D: TRBD2; J: TRBJ2-1; V: TRBV7-3; size: .; CDR3: CASSFRSGSIGEQFF; DNA: TGTGCCAGCAGCTTCCGTAGCGGGAGCATCGGTGAGCAGTTCTTC
D: .; J: TRBJ1-5; V: TRBV5-8; size: .; CDR3: CASSLGGEPNQPQHF; DNA: TGTGCCAGCAGCTTAGGGGGGGAACCGAATCAGCCCCAGCATTTT
D: .; J: TRBJ2-1; V: TRBV5-6; size: .; CDR3: CASSLRLKPNEQFF; DNA: TGTGCCAGCAGCTTGAGACTAAAGCCCAATGAGCAGTTCTTC
D: TRBD1; J: TRBJ1-2; V: TRBV28; size: .; CDR3: CASGQGNYGYTF; DNA: TGTGCCAGCGGACAGGGAAACTATGGCTACACCTTC
D: .; J: TRBJ2-3; V: TRBV4-1; size: once; CDR3: CASSLVPGSGGQDTQYF; DNA: TGCGCCAGCAGCCTCGTCCCAGGTAGCGGAGGGCAAGATACGCAGTATTTT
D: .; J: TRBJ2-7; V: TRBV9; size: .; CDR3: CASSVERGRGSYEQYF; DNA: TGTGCCAGCAGCGTAGAGAGAGGGAGAGGGTCCTACGAGCAGTACTTC
D: TRBD1; J: TRBJ2-1; V: TRBV28; size: once; CDR3: CASRQDRALGEQFF; DNA: TGTGCCAGCAGACAAGACAGGGCATTGGGTGAGCAGTTCTTC
D: .; J: TRBJ2-2; V: TRBV5-1; size: few; CDR3: CASREGYTGELFF; DNA: TGCGCCAGCAGGGAGGGTTACACCGGGGAGCTGTTTTTT
D: .; J: TRBJ2-7; V: TRBV11-3; size: .; CDR3: CASSRTGSEQYF; DNA: TGTGCCAGCAGCCGAACAGGGAGCGAGCAGTACTTC
D: .; J: TRBJ2-1; V: TRBV5-1; size: .; CDR3: CASSLWQFPQNEQFF; DNA: TGCGCCAGCAGCTTGTGGCAGTTTCCCCAAAATGAGCAGTTCTTC
D: .; J: TRBJ2-3; V: TRBV28; size: .; CDR3: CASGTGDTDTQYF; DNA: TGTGCCAGCGGAACGGGGGACACAGATACGCAGTATTTT
D: TRBD2; J: TRBJ2-1; V: TRBV7-6; size: .; CDR3: CASSFPGTSYNEQFF; DNA: TGTGCCAGCAGCTTCCCCGGGACTAGCTACAATGAGCAGTTCTTC
D: .; J: TRBJ1-2; V: TRBV5-1; size: .; CDR3: CASTQGGGQGGFGYTF; DNA: TGCGCCAGCACCCAAGGGGGAGGCCAGGGCGGTTTTGGCTACACCTTC
D: TRBD2; J: TRBJ2-7; V: TRBV28; size: .; CDR3: CASSPPSGSMIEQYF; DNA: TGTGCCAGCAGCCCTCCTAGCGGGAGCATGATCGAGCAGTACTTC
D: TRBD1; J: TRBJ2-1; V: TRBV6-6; size: .; CDR3: CASSYGQGAYNEQFF; DNA: TGTGCCAGCAGTTACGGGCAGGGGGCCTACAATGAGCAGTTCTTC
D: TRBD2; J: TRBJ2-1; V: TRBV7-8; size: .; CDR3: CASSLRWQRGYNEQFF; DNA: TGTGCCAGCAGCCTACGTTGGCAGCGGGGCTACAATGAGCAGTTCTTC
D: TRBD1; J: TRBJ2-3; V: TRBV28; size: .; CDR3: CASSPLRDSAADTQYF; DNA: TGTGCCAGCAGTCCTCTTCGGGACAGCGCCGCAGATACGCAGTATTTT
D: .; J: TRBJ1-4; V: TRBV6-5; size: .; CDR3: CASSYSGQGDEKLFF; DNA: TGTGCCAGCAGTTACTCCGGCCAGGGAGATGAAAAACTGTTTTTT
D: .; J: TRBJ2-5; V: TRBV5-4; size: many; CDR3: CASSLDFQETQYF; DNA: TGTGCCAGCAGCTTGGACTTTCAAGAGACCCAGTACTTC
D: .; J: TRBJ2-2; V: TRBV11-3; size: once; CDR3: CASSPRTATGELFF; DNA: TGTGCCAGCAGTCCTCGGACGGCCACCGGGGAGCTGTTTTTT
D: TRBD1; J: TRBJ1-3; V: TRBV30; size: .; CDR3: CAWNPGQSSGNTIYF; DNA: TGTGCCTGGAATCCGGGACAGAGCTCTGGAAACACCATATATTTT
D: .; J: TRBJ1-5; V: TRBV6-1; size: .; CDR3: CASSVNSNQPQHF; DNA: TGTGCCAGCAGTGTCAATAGCAATCAGCCCCAGCATTTT
D: .; J: TRBJ2-5; V: TRBV2; size: .; CDR3: CASSDQSQETQYF; DNA: TGTGCCAGCAGTGACCAGTCGCAAGAGACCCAGTACTTC
D: .; J: TRBJ1-2; V: TRBV7-2; size: .; CDR3: CASSLEQTAIDGYTF; DNA: TGTGCCAGCAGCTTAGAACAGACGGCGATAGATGGCTACACCTTC
D: .; J: TRBJ2-5; V: TRBV28; size: once; CDR3: CASRRPQETQYF; DNA: TGTGCCAGCAGGAGACCCCAGGAGACCCAGTACTTC
D: TRBD2; J: TRBJ2-3; V: TRBV7-3; size: .; CDR3: CASSPGLAGGPDTQYF; DNA: TGTGCCAGCAGCCCGGGACTAGCGGGAGGGCCGGATACGCAGTATTTT
D: .; J: TRBJ2-4; V: TRBV2; size: .; CDR3: CASSNTAGGTGDALIAWANIQYF; DNA: TGTGCCAGCAGTAACACGGCCGGCGGGACGGGAGACGCTTTGATCGCGTGGGCAAACATTCAGTACTTC
D: .; J: TRBJ2-2; V: TRBV11-2; size: .; CDR3: CASTRSLGANTGELFF; DNA: TGTGCCAGCACGCGAAGCCTAGGGGCGAACACCGGGGAGCTGTTTTTT
D: TRBD1; J: TRBJ2-7; V: TRBV18; size: once; CDR3: CASSPQLLDRSHEQYF; DNA: TGTGCCAGCTCACCACAGTTACTGGACAGGTCCCACGAGCAGTACTTC
D: TRBD2; J: TRBJ2-1; V: TRBV4-1; size: few; CDR3: CASSRGLAGVEEQFF; DNA: TGCGCCAGCAGCCGAGGACTAGCGGGAGTAGAGGAGCAGTTCTTC
D: TRBD1; J: TRBJ2-1; V: TRBV7-3; size: .; CDR3: CASSLTGTVYNEQFF; DNA: TGTGCCAGCAGCTTAACCGGGACAGTTTACAATGAGCAGTTCTTC